Listed here is a single T cell receptor (beta chain). The repertoire was sequenced with immunoSEQ multiplex PCR; TCRdb's copy has only in-frame clones and lacks some. This sample has roughly 190,000 clones; about 86% occur once, and the top ten carry 3.5% to 4.5%. This specimen belongs to a study of blood T cell repertoires in COVID-19. The sequencing input was peripheral blood. This TCR was recovered from a man aged 18-30 years with active or convalescent COVID-19.

The CDR3 loop is CASSVAGQGNNGYTF. The CDR3 region has the DNA TGTGCCAGCAGCGTAGCGGGACAGGGGAACAATGGCTACACCTTC. The chain is built from TRBV9 and TRBJ1-2, with 10 nucleotides matching TRBD1. V trimming: 0 bases; J trimming: 6 bases; junction bases outside the gene matches: 5. Germline V gene lookup returns CDR1 SGDLS and CDR2 YYNGEE. The CDR3 runs 15 residues.